The 8 T cell receptor beta chains presented below share a single source sample, sequenced in a study of T cell repertoires in cytomegalovirus infection (dated by TCRdb to between 2019 and 2020). Sequencing took place on an Illumina HiSeq 1500. The public reads were reanalyzed by TCRdb: fastp trimming at Q25, MiXCR alignment, in-frame beta chains only. Entries that share a CDR3 protein sequence are merged under the most common genes and DNA. The sample includes some 280,000 distinct CDR3 sequences, with around 15% observed a single time. The biggest ten clones account for roughly 8.9% of the sample. The sequenced sample was PBMCs. The receptors here all came from a human donor in good health (CMV status not recorded). Some clones in this sample may be carry-over from other donors' samples.

The sample holds a few counts of this clonotype. The J gene is TRBJ1-6, the V gene TRBV12-2; the table names TRBD1, a call not compared with the DNA. TRBV12-2 is a recognized pseudogene. The CDR3 is 11 amino acids. CDR3 sequence reads: CARTGNSPLHF. As DNA, the CDR3 is TGTGCAAGGACAGGGAATTCACCCCTCCACTTT.

This clonotype showed up just a few times. The gene calls are TRBV28 and TRBJ2-7; TRBD1 aligns across 11 bases. The V gene end was trimmed by 5 bases and the J gene end by 0 bases; junction bases not matched to a gene: 6. From germline, CDR1 is MDHEN and CDR2 SYDVKM. CDR3 length equals 16 residues. The CDR3 region has the DNA TGTGCCAGCAGTCTGCGGGACAGGGGGACCTCCTACGAGCAGTACTTC. Translating it yields CASSLRDRGTSYEQYF.

This clonotype has ten or more counts. The J gene is TRBJ2-5, the V gene TRBV28; D not resolved. The CDR3 totals 15 residues. V dropped 5 bases and J dropped 2 bases, with 15 bases sitting between them. CDR1 is MDHEN and CDR2 is SYDVKM in the germline V gene. The CDR3 here is CASSPPGRPQETQYF. The CDR3 DNA reads TGTGCCAGCAGTCCCCCCGGACGGCCTCAAGAGACCCAGTACTTC.

V is TRBV27 and J is TRBJ2-1; 7 nucleotides match TRBD2. V was pared by 0 bases and J by 9 bases, with 8 bases of the junction left unmatched. This CDR3 region has 15 residues. Germline V lookup: CDR1 MNHEY, CDR2 SMNVEV (reference sequence). This chain's CDR3 is CASSLSPAGSGEQFF. The CDR3 DNA reads as TGTGCCAGCAGTTTATCTCCAGCGGGGTCGGGTGAGCAGTTCTTC.

This clonotype has at least ten counts. V usage is TRBV7-8 and J usage is TRBJ1-6; D not certain. V was clipped by 3 bases and J by 5 bases, with 14 bases between them. CDR1 and CDR2 from the germline V gene are SGHVS and FQNEAQ. The length of the CDR3 is 16 residues. This CDR3 is CASSFARGRDNSPLHF. CDR3 DNA sequence: TGTGCCAGCAGCTTTGCAAGAGGGAGGGATAATTCACCCCTCCACTTT. Together with reference TRBV7-8 and TRBJ1-6, the CDR3 gives the full variable domain: GAGVSQSPRYKVAKRGQDVALRCDPISGHVSLFWYQQALGQGPEFLTYFQNEAQLDKSGLPSDRFFAERPEGSVSTLKIQRTQQEDSAVYLCASSFARGRDNSPLHFGNGTRLTVT.

This clonotype was detected many times. J is TRBJ2-1 and V is TRBV7-8; 12 positions match TRBD2. The germline CDR1 and CDR2 sequences are SGHVS and FQNEAQ. Losses at the gene ends were 5 bases for V and 10 bases for J; bases not matched to a gene: 12. This CDR3 comprises 16 residues. The CDR3 reads CASSDRLAGVAREQFF. CDR3 bases: TGTGCCAGCAGCGACAGACTAGCGGGAGTGGCTCGGGAGCAGTTCTTC.

The chain combines TRBV4-1 with TRBJ2-3; D call uncertain. Looked up from germline, CDR1 is MGHRA and CDR2 is YSYEKL. Trimming left V 0 bases short and J 4 bases short, with 14 bases between. The CDR3 has 16 amino acids. The CDR3 here is CASSQDFGLVPDTQYF. The CDR3 DNA reads as TGCGCCAGCAGCCAAGATTTCGGCTTAGTCCCAGATACGCAGTATTTT.

Ten or more counts support this clonotype. This rearrangement joins TRBV7-2 to TRBJ2-7, with D perhaps matching TRBD1 (5 bases). Trimming took off 0 bases at V and 3 bases at J, with 12 bases between the two ends. The CDR3 spans 15 residues. The germline CDR1 and CDR2 sequences are SGHTA and FQGNSA. CDR3 sequence reads: CASSLASGQHYEQYF. In DNA form, the CDR3 reads TGTGCCAGCAGCTTAGCATCCGGACAACACTACGAGCAGTACTTC.